Listed below are T cell receptor beta chains from one sample, sequenced in a study of T cell responses to AZD1222 COVID-19 vaccine. TCRdb's table, derived via immunoSEQ multiplex PCR, lists solely in-frame clones and lacks some. Of fewer than 150,000 clones listed, 88% were seen once; the top ten hold about 6%. Sequencing was performed on peripheral blood, taken 28 days after the second AZD1222 dose. Receptors originate from an adult who received the AZD1222 COVID-19 vaccine. Both conserved end residues are part of each CDR3. A D gene is named only where the DNA matches it firmly. The size entry is marked missing in some rows and otherwise reads once, few, many or a size class.

D gene | CDR3 length | clone size | J gene | V gene | CDR3 protein | CDR3 DNA
NA | 16 | NA | TRBJ1-4 | TRBV7-9 | CASSLPNARTAEKLFF | TGTGCCAGCAGCTTGCCTAACGCCCGGACGGCTGAAAAACTGTTTTTT
TRBD1 | 15 | NA | TRBJ2-2 | TRBV6-2/TRBV6-3 | CASSYEGAATGELFF | TGTGCCAGCAGTTACGAGGGGGCGGCCACCGGGGAGCTGTTTTTT
TRBD1 | 14 | NA | TRBJ2-7 | TRBV27 | CASSYRGYSYEQYF | TGTGCCAGCAGTTACAGGGGTTACTCCTACGAGCAGTACTTC
NA | 11 | NA | TRBJ1-1 | TRBV6-5 | CASSYGGTAFF | TGTGCCAGCAGTTACGGGGGGACGGCTTTCTTT
TRBD1 | 15 | NA | TRBJ1-2 | TRBV9 | CASSPGTAPSYGYTF | TGTGCCAGCAGCCCAGGGACAGCCCCTAGCTATGGCTACACCTTC
TRBD1 | 13 | NA | TRBJ1-1 | TRBV2 | CASRQGANTEAFF | TGTGCCAGCAGACAGGGGGCAAACACTGAAGCTTTCTTT
NA | 16 | NA | TRBJ2-7 | TRBV5-1 | CASSFGVRGGTYEQYF | TGCGCCAGCAGCTTTGGAGTGAGGGGGGGAACCTACGAGCAGTACTTC
NA | 13 | once | TRBJ1-6 | TRBV30 | CAGRTSSTSPLHF | TGTGCCGGTAGGACATCGTCGACTTCACCCCTCCACTTT
NA | 14 | NA | TRBJ1-2 | TRBV6-5 | CASSYRRQGHGYTF | TGTGCCAGCAGTTACCGTCGCCAGGGGCATGGCTACACCTTC
NA | 18 | NA | TRBJ1-3 | TRBV7-2 | CASSLARPTSRYSSTIYF | TGTGCCAGCAGCTTAGCCCGGCCGACAAGTCGATATTCGAGCACCATATATTTT
NA | 13 | NA | TRBJ2-3 | TRBV10-3 | CAIGQGFTDTQYF | TGTGCCATCGGCCAGGGGTTCACAGATACGCAGTATTTT
NA | 16 | few | TRBJ2-7 | TRBV5-6 | CASSFHRSSATYEQYF | TGTGCCAGCAGCTTCCATCGGTCTAGCGCAACCTACGAGCAGTACTTC
NA | 14 | NA | TRBJ1-1 | TRBV30 | CAWSLKGGNTEAFF | TGTGCCTGGAGTCTTAAGGGCGGCAACACTGAAGCTTTCTTT
NA | 14 | NA | TRBJ1-1 | TRBV4-1 | CASSQDGRDTEAFF | TGCGCCAGCAGCCAAGATGGGAGGGACACTGAAGCTTTCTTT
NA | 13 | NA | TRBJ1-6 | TRBV19 | CASTGWDNSPLHF | TGTGCCAGCACGGGGTGGGATAATTCACCCCTCCACTTT
TRBD1 | 16 | NA | TRBJ2-5 | TRBV4-1 | CASSQGGQGAGETQYF | TGCGCCAGCAGCCAAGGGGGGCAGGGGGCAGGGGAGACCCAGTACTTC
NA | 11 | NA | TRBJ2-7 | TRBV27 | CASGLFYEQYF | TGTGCCAGCGGGCTTTTCTACGAGCAGTACTTC
TRBD1 | 12 | NA | TRBJ2-7 | TRBV7-9 | CASRLTGDEQYF | TGTGCCAGCAGACTGACAGGGGACGAGCAGTACTTC
NA | 13 | NA | TRBJ1-4 | TRBV19 | CASSQPPGEKLFF | TGTGCCAGTTCACAGCCACCGGGTGAAAAACTGTTTTTT
NA | 13 | NA | TRBJ1-2 | TRBV12-3/TRBV12-4 | CATRRTANYGYTF | TGTGCCACCCGCCGGACAGCTAACTATGGCTACACCTTC
NA | 14 | NA | TRBJ1-4 | TRBV5-1 | CASRSSWVGEKLFF | TGCGCCAGCAGATCTTCTTGGGTAGGGGAAAAACTGTTTTTT
NA | 15 | NA | TRBJ1-2 | TRBV27 | CASSPLGRRSNGYTF | TGTGCCAGCAGCCCACTGGGACGGCGGAGTAATGGCTACACCTTC
TRBD1 | 14 | once | TRBJ2-7 | TRBV2 | CASMFRDRGYEQYF | TGTGCCAGCATGTTCCGGGACAGGGGCTACGAGCAGTACTTC
NA | 13 | NA | TRBJ2-1 | TRBV5-4 | CASSPPPLSEQFF | TGTGCCAGCAGCCCCCCCCCTCTTAGCGAGCAGTTCTTC
NA | 17 | NA | TRBJ2-2 | TRBV9 | CASSVVNRDSYTGELFF | TGTGCCAGCAGCGTAGTGAATCGGGACTCATACACCGGGGAGCTGTTTTTT
TRBD1 | 14 | NA | TRBJ1-1 | TRBV5-5 | CASSFQGGGTEAFF | TGTGCCAGCAGCTTCCAGGGGGGTGGCACTGAAGCTTTCTTT
TRBD1 | 12 | NA | TRBJ2-7 | TRBV6-5 | CASRRTGGEQYF | TGTGCCAGCAGGCGTACAGGGGGCGAGCAGTACTTC
NA | 14 | NA | TRBJ1-2 | TRBV2 | CASSERGANYGYTF | TGTGCCAGCAGTGAGCGGGGGGCAAACTATGGCTACACCTTC
TRBD1 | 16 | NA | TRBJ1-5 | TRBV2 | CASRGQATYSNQPQHF | TGTGCCAGCAGGGGACAGGCAACTTATAGCAATCAGCCCCAGCATTTT
NA | 16 | once | TRBJ2-4 | TRBV4-1 | CASSRGGSEAKNIQYF | TGCGCCAGCAGCCGCGGAGGATCTGAGGCCAAAAACATTCAGTACTTC
TRBD1 | 15 | NA | TRBJ1-2 | TRBV2 | CASSDWDRGQNGYTF | TGTGCCAGCAGTGATTGGGACAGGGGGCAAAATGGCTACACCTTC
NA | 16 | NA | TRBJ2-1 | TRBV19 | CASSIQVVSSYNEQFF | TGTGCCAGTAGTATCCAAGTGGTCTCCTCCTACAATGAGCAGTTCTTC
TRBD1 | 17 | NA | TRBJ2-6 | TRBV6-2/TRBV6-3 | CASSYGTGRPGANVLTF | TGTGCCAGCAGTTACGGGACAGGGCGCCCTGGGGCCAACGTCCTGACTTTC
NA | 14 | NA | TRBJ1-1 | TRBV18 | CASSPEGLGTEAFF | TGTGCCAGCTCCCCGGAGGGTTTAGGGACTGAAGCTTTCTTT
NA | 14 | once | TRBJ1-4 | TRBV7-9 | CASSPLVTNEKLFF | TGTGCCAGCAGCCCACTGGTAACTAATGAAAAACTGTTTTTT
TRBD1 | 14 | NA | TRBJ1-5 | TRBV9 | CASSVGTGDQPQHF | TGTGCCAGCAGCGTAGGGACAGGGGATCAGCCCCAGCATTTT
NA | 15 | NA | TRBJ2-3 | TRBV15 | CATRQQGTSTDTQYF | TGTGCCACCAGGCAACAGGGGACTAGCACAGATACGCAGTATTTT
NA | 14 | NA | TRBJ2-2 | TRBV7-8 | CASTKEVNTGELFF | TGTGCCAGCACTAAGGAAGTGAACACCGGGGAGCTGTTTTTT
TRBD2 | 15 | once | TRBJ2-1 | TRBV2 | CASSEGAGGTGEQFF | TGTGCCAGCAGTGAAGGAGCCGGGGGGACGGGGGAGCAGTTCTTC
NA | 10 | NA | TRBJ1-1 | TRBV29-1 | CSGENTEAFF | TGCAGCGGGGAGAACACTGAAGCTTTCTTT
TRBD1 | 14 | NA | TRBJ1-5 | TRBV18 | CASSPDRVSQPQHF | TGTGCCAGCTCACCGGACAGGGTGAGTCAGCCCCAGCATTTT
NA | 13 | NA | TRBJ2-5 | TRBV10-3 | CAIRDSTQETQYF | TGTGCCATCAGAGACAGCACTCAAGAGACCCAGTACTTC
NA | 12 | NA | TRBJ2-4 | TRBV7-9 | CASEETKNIQYF | TGTGCCAGCGAGGAGACTAAAAACATTCAGTACTTC
NA | 16 | NA | TRBJ1-1 | TRBV4-3 | CASSRGGYVGNSEAFF | TGCGCCAGCAGCCGCGGAGGTTACGTGGGAAATTCTGAAGCTTTCTTT
NA | 14 | NA | TRBJ2-5 | TRBV21-1 | CASSLGGATETQYF | TGTGCCAGCAGCCTCGGGGGGGCGACAGAGACCCAGTACTTC
NA | 17 | NA | TRBJ2-3 | TRBV14 | CASSHYLGIGGTDTQYF | TGTGCCAGCAGCCACTACCTAGGGATTGGAGGCACAGATACGCAGTATTTT
TRBD1 | 16 | NA | TRBJ2-7 | TRBV18 | CASSLGTGAASYEQYF | TGTGCCAGCTCACTGGGGACAGGGGCCGCCTCCTACGAGCAGTACTTC
NA | 15 | NA | TRBJ2-2 | TRBV6-5 | CASSYSVGYGGELFF | TGTGCCAGCAGTTACTCAGTAGGGTACGGCGGGGAGCTGTTTTTT
NA | 14 | NA | TRBJ2-1 | TRBV2 | CASSDVTSYNEQFF | TGTGCCAGCAGTGACGTTACCTCCTACAATGAGCAGTTCTTC
TRBD1 | 18 | NA | TRBJ1-6 | TRBV5-8 | CASSPKWTGKRYNSPLHF | TGTGCCAGCAGCCCCAAATGGACAGGGAAGAGGTATAATTCACCCCTCCACTTT
NA | 18 | NA | TRBJ2-3 | TRBV6-2/TRBV6-3 | CASSYSTSGLGGTDTQYF | TGTGCCAGCAGTTACTCGACATCGGGTCTCGGAGGGACAGATACGCAGTATTTT
NA | 14 | NA | TRBJ2-7 | TRBV6-5 | CASSYTPGANEQYF | TGTGCCAGCAGTTATACGCCCGGAGCTAACGAGCAGTACTTC
NA | 14 | NA | TRBJ1-1 | TRBV18 | CASSPGAGNGEAFF | TGTGCCAGCTCACCTGGGGCAGGAAATGGTGAAGCTTTCTTT
NA | 13 | NA | TRBJ2-5 | TRBV6-1 | CASNRHFQETQYF | TGTGCCAGCAATAGACATTTTCAAGAGACCCAGTACTTC
NA | 12 | NA | TRBJ1-1 | TRBV18 | CASSPIHTEAFF | TGTGCCAGCTCACCAATCCACACTGAAGCTTTCTTT
NA | 15 | NA | TRBJ1-2 | TRBV30 | CAWSVLQGMNYGYTF | TGTGCCTGGAGTGTACTTCAGGGAATGAACTATGGCTACACCTTC
NA | 14 | NA | TRBJ2-7 | TRBV29-1 | CSVEDQRTGGEQYF | TGCAGCGTTGAAGATCAAAGGACCGGAGGGGAGCAGTACTTC
TRBD1 | 16 | NA | TRBJ1-3 | TRBV5-5 | CASSLAVTGVGNTIYF | TGTGCCAGCAGCTTGGCGGTGACAGGGGTTGGGAACACCATATATTTT
NA | 16 | NA | TRBJ1-4 | TRBV19 | CASRQGVTPTNEKLFF | TGTGCCAGTCGGCAGGGAGTAACTCCAACTAATGAAAAACTGTTTTTT
NA | 15 | NA | TRBJ1-1 | TRBV5-5 | CASSPPRTVNTEAFF | TGTGCCAGCAGCCCGCCTAGGACGGTGAACACTGAAGCTTTCTTT